The present entry profiles one TCR beta chain with its context. This sample is drawn from a study of blood T cell repertoires in COVID-19. Original data processing: Reference gene primer amplification gave nucleated cell count estimates. Generated by immunoSEQ multiplex PCR, the TCRdb table keeps only in-frame clones and is missing some. That table furnishes V, J and clone size, whereas the DNA furnished D and trimming. The data hold approximately 170,000 clones, with around 85% observed a single time. Trimming left V 5 bases short and J 0 bases short, with 19 bases between. The germline gives CDR1 SEHNR, CDR2 FQNEAQ (reference sequence). The CDR3 loop spans 17 amino acids.

The V gene is TRBV7-9, the J gene TRBJ1-2, with D perhaps matching TRBD1 (5 bases). The specimen was peripheral blood. This receptor was identified in a woman in her 70s with acute or convalescent COVID-19. The CDR3 sequence is CASSLGPGKLPNYGYTF. The DNA of the CDR3 is TGTGCCAGCAGCCTAGGGCCAGGGAAGCTTCCTAACTATGGCTACACCTTC.